This T cell receptor beta chain was sequenced during a study of human thymus T cells. This CDR3 has 16 amino acids. Losses at the gene ends were 1 base for V and 1 base for J; bases not matched to a gene: 0. Germline V lookup: CDR1 LGHNT, CDR2 FRNRAP. Assay used: immunoSEQ multiplex PCR; TCRdb lists only in-frame clones, some missing. The table includes 57,000 or so clones, around 94% detected once. Genomic DNA was extracted from every available blood leukocyte. The sample was blood. The chain employs TRBV12-5 and TRBJ2-1; 11 nucleotides agree with TRBD2. This receptor was obtained from a boy less than two years old with a congenital heart defect but otherwise immunologically healthy. The CDR3 DNA follows: TGTGCTAGTGGTTTGGGACTAGCGGGATCCTACAATGAGCAGTTCTTC. Its protein is CASGLGLAGSYNEQFF.